These T cell receptor beta chains were read from a single sample in a study of CD8 T cells in Susac syndrome. TCRdb reprocessed the immunoSEQ multiplex PCR reads via MiXCR and lists one record per CDR3 protein. Of a few hundred thousand distinct CDR3 sequences detected, about 90% appear once; the ten largest clones hold roughly 0.059%. The material sequenced was CD4+ T cells from PBMCs. The receptors originated from a human donor with multiple sclerosis. The CDR3 runs from the conserved cysteine through the conserved F or W. Fields, in order: J gene, clone size, D gene, V gene, CDR3 protein, CDR3 DNA. The D gene is left open where the match is weak. Size is omitted from some rows. Given values are once, few, many or a class for expanded clones.

TRBJ2-6 - TRBD1 TRBV30 CAWSLTTGGISGANVLTF TGTGCCTGGAGTCTCACGACAGGGGGCATCTCTGGGGCCAACGTCCTGACTTTC
TRBJ2-5 - TRBD2 TRBV25-1 CASSARAGYPSGGTQYF TGTGCCAGCAGTGCCCGAGCAGGGTATCCGTCGGGAGGGACCCAGTACTTC
TRBJ2-7 - TRBD2 TRBV7-2 CASSRRGTSGSWGYEQYF TGTGCCAGCAGCCGTAGGGGGACTAGCGGGAGTTGGGGCTACGAGCAGTACTTC
TRBJ1-1 - TRBD1 TRBV7-2 CASRPSGTGMNTEAFF TGTGCCAGCAGACCTAGTGGGACAGGAATGAACACTGAAGCTTTCTTT
TRBJ2-2 - - TRBV4-1 CASSQDGGYVPTGELFF TGCGCCAGCAGCCAAGATGGCGGGTATGTCCCGACCGGGGAGCTGTTTTTT
TRBJ1-6 - TRBD1 TRBV6-2/TRBV6-3 CASSYTGDVDSPLHF TGTGCCAGCAGTTATACAGGGGATGTTGATTCACCCCTCCACTTT
TRBJ1-3 - - TRBV19 CASTIQRPPRGNTIYF TGTGCCAGTACAATCCAGCGGCCCCCCCGGGGAAACACCATATATTTT
TRBJ2-4 - - TRBV12-3/TRBV12-4 CASSLAAKNIQYF TGTGCCAGCAGTTTAGCGGCCAAAAACATTCAGTACTTC
TRBJ1-4 - - TRBV12-3/TRBV12-4 CASSFSQGWEKLFF TGTGCCAGCAGTTTTAGTCAGGGGTGGGAAAAACTGTTTTTT
TRBJ2-5 - - TRBV2 CASGQGRETQYF TGTGCCAGCGGGCAGGGGCGAGAGACCCAGTACTTC
TRBJ2-5 - - TRBV2 CASSEAGLGTQYF TGTGCCAGCAGTGAGGCGGGCTTGGGGACCCAGTACTTC
TRBJ2-7 - - TRBV12-3/TRBV12-4 CASTGQRTSYEQYF TGTGCCAGCACGGGCCAGAGGACCTCCTACGAGCAGTACTTC
TRBJ2-1 - TRBD2 TRBV7-9 CASSLGTSGLNEQFF TGTGCCAGCAGCTTGGGGACTAGCGGCCTTAATGAGCAGTTCTTC
TRBJ2-1 - TRBD2 TRBV20-1 CSARDPLAGPYNEQFF TGCAGTGCTAGAGACCCACTAGCGGGCCCATACAATGAGCAGTTCTTC
TRBJ2-2 - TRBD2 TRBV4-3 CASSYSGTVTGELFF TGCGCCAGCAGCTATAGCGGGACGGTCACCGGGGAGCTGTTTTTT
TRBJ2-1 - - TRBV20-1 CSARSLSANNEQFF TGCAGTGCTAGAAGCCTAAGCGCGAACAATGAGCAGTTCTTC
TRBJ1-5 once - TRBV23-1 CASSQSGVNQPQHF TGCGCCAGCAGTCAATCAGGGGTTAATCAGCCCCAGCATTTT
TRBJ2-6 - TRBD1 TRBV20-1 CSAITGGQGRFGANVLTF TGCAGTGCTATAACGGGCGGACAGGGGAGGTTTGGGGCCAACGTCCTGACTTTC
TRBJ2-3 - TRBD1 TRBV30 CAWSAGTASDTQYF TGTGCCTGGAGCGCCGGGACAGCTTCAGATACGCAGTATTTT
TRBJ2-7 - - TRBV7-2 CASSTRTSSSYEQYF TGTGCCAGCAGCACTCGGACTTCCAGCTCCTACGAGCAGTACTTC
TRBJ1-2 once TRBD1 TRBV5-1 CASSATGGNGYTF TGCGCCAGCAGCGCGACAGGGGGAAATGGCTACACCTTC
TRBJ1-5 - - TRBV2 CASSSPQSGVDQPQHF TGTGCCAGCAGTTCCCCGCAATCAGGGGTGGATCAGCCCCAGCATTTT
TRBJ2-7 - TRBD1 TRBV6-1 CASRGQGVYEQYF TGTGCCAGCAGGGGACAGGGTGTCTACGAGCAGTACTTC
TRBJ1-2 - - TRBV10-3 CAISEVSAVHGYTF TGTGCCATCAGTGAGGTTTCGGCGGTCCATGGCTACACCTTC
TRBJ2-7 - - TRBV6-5 CASTPTNKPYEQYF TGTGCCAGCACACCCACGAACAAGCCCTACGAGCAGTACTTC
TRBJ1-1 - - TRBV27 CASSLYGGAEAFF TGTGCCAGCAGTTTGTACGGGGGGGCTGAAGCTTTCTTT
TRBJ1-3 - - TRBV5-1 CASSFLGGLGPGNTIYF TGCGCCAGCAGCTTCCTCGGCGGCCTCGGACCTGGAAACACCATATATTTT
TRBJ2-3 once TRBD2 TRBV12-3/TRBV12-4 CASSRSPAAGGTQYF TGTGCCAGCAGTCGAAGCCCAGCAGCGGGAGGTACGCAGTATTTT
TRBJ1-6 - - TRBV2 CASSARQGRTNSPLHF TGTGCCAGCAGCGCACGGCAGGGGAGGACAAATTCACCCCTCCACTTT
TRBJ1-2 - - TRBV12-3/TRBV12-4 CASTRIGTYGYTF TGTGCCAGCACCCGGATTGGCACCTATGGCTACACCTTC
TRBJ2-3 - - TRBV29-1 CSAIRWGAGDTQYF TGCAGCGCCATCCGGTGGGGCGCAGGAGATACGCAGTATTTT
TRBJ2-7 - TRBD1 TRBV19 CASRPEGRQGWHEQYF TGTGCCAGTCGTCCCGAAGGGAGACAGGGATGGCACGAGCAGTACTTC
TRBJ1-1 - - TRBV20-1 CSARDPRSVNTEAFF TGCAGTGCTAGAGATCCCCGTTCGGTGAACACTGAAGCTTTCTTT
TRBJ1-3 few - TRBV30 CAWSVPRQSSGNTIYF TGTGCCTGGAGTGTACCCAGACAGAGCTCTGGAAACACCATATATTTT
TRBJ2-1 - - TRBV5-4 CASNPQMGRNEQFF TGTGCCAGCAACCCCCAGATGGGGAGGAATGAGCAGTTCTTC
TRBJ1-5 - - TRBV6-5 CASRDTLGHQHF TGTGCCAGCCGAGACACCCTGGGTCACCAGCATTTT
TRBJ2-7 - TRBD1 TRBV28 CASSEGTVYEQYF TGTGCCAGCAGCGAAGGGACAGTGTACGAGCAGTACTTC
TRBJ2-3 - TRBD2 TRBV5-4 CASSVRLAVLGGLTDTQYF TGTGCCAGCAGCGTTAGACTAGCGGTCCTAGGGGGCCTCACAGATACGCAGTATTTT
TRBJ1-1 - - TRBV11-3 CASSPREGAVFEAFF TGTGCCAGCAGCCCCCGGGAGGGAGCAGTATTTGAAGCTTTCTTT
TRBJ2-1 - - TRBV7-2 CASTPPSASYNEQFF TGTGCCAGCACCCCCCCTAGCGCCTCCTACAATGAGCAGTTCTTC
TRBJ1-1 - TRBD1 TRBV10-3 CAIRGQGDYTEAFF TGTGCCATCAGGGGACAGGGTGATTACACTGAAGCTTTCTTT
TRBJ1-3 - - TRBV30 CASSRSSGNTIYF TGTGCCAGTTCCCGGAGCTCTGGAAACACCATATATTTT
TRBJ1-1 - TRBD1 TRBV30 CAWTGALNPGTGKTFF TGTGCCTGGACAGGTGCCCTAAATCCCGGGACAGGGAAAACTTTCTTT
TRBJ1-5 - - TRBV30 CAWTDWNRNQPQHF TGTGCCTGGACCGACTGGAATCGGAATCAGCCCCAGCATTTT
TRBJ1-1 - - TRBV5-1 CASSLETGRGNTEAFF TGCGCCAGCAGCTTGGAAACAGGGAGGGGGAACACTGAAGCTTTCTTT
TRBJ2-5 - - TRBV29-1 CSVAGLGETQYF TGCAGCGTTGCAGGGTTGGGAGAGACCCAGTACTTC
TRBJ1-1 - - TRBV19 CASSITLDRNTEAFF TGTGCCAGTAGTATAACGTTGGACAGGAACACTGAAGCTTTCTTT
TRBJ2-6 - TRBD1 TRBV2 CASSHQGALGANVLTF TGTGCCAGCAGCCATCAGGGGGCTTTAGGGGCCAACGTCCTGACTTTC
TRBJ1-1 - TRBD1 TRBV27 CARPTPPGQGAKERVGTEAFF TGTGCCCGACCTACCCCCCCGGGACAGGGGGCGAAGGAACGGGTTGGGACTGAAGCTTTCTTT
TRBJ2-5 - TRBD2 TRBV28 CASSHSGIETQYF TGTGCCAGCAGTCATAGCGGGATTGAGACCCAGTACTTC
TRBJ2-7 - - TRBV5-1 CASSLDPLSYEQYF TGCGCCAGCAGCTTGGATCCGTTATCCTACGAGCAGTACTTC